These T cell receptor beta chains were read from a single sample in a study of blood T cells in healthy people across ages. A single record per CDR3 protein comes from TCRdb applying MiXCR to the 5' RACE reads. Of some 1,500,000 distinct CDR3 sequences in the sample, around 40% were seen once. The sequencing input was blood. These TCRs come from a woman aged 18-29 years in good health. The CDR3 runs from the conserved cysteine through the conserved F or W. A D gene is named only where the DNA matches it firmly. Only some rows state a clone size, as once, few, many or a class for expanded clones.

v_call	cdr3_length	d_call	clone_size	j_call	cdr3_nt	cdr3_aa
TRBV18	16	-	-	TRBJ2-2	TGTGCCAGCCCCGGAGGACGGACCGCGGGCACCGGGGAGCTGTTTTTT	CASPGGRTAGTGELFF
TRBV25-1	12	-	-	TRBJ2-1	TGTGCCAGCAGTGATGCGGGGGCGCGACAGTTCTTC	CASSDAGARQFF
TRBV27	13	-	few	TRBJ2-7	TGTGCCAGCAGTTTTCAGGTGCCGGACGAGCAGTACTTC	CASSFQVPDEQYF
TRBV20-1	14	-	-	TRBJ2-7	TGCAGTGCTACCTCCGGGGGGCGGTCCTACGAGCAGTACTTC	CSATSGGRSYEQYF
TRBV3-1	17	-	few	TRBJ2-3	TGTGCCAGCAGCCAAGAAGGAGGCAGGGTCCTCTCCGATACGCAGTATTTT	CASSQEGGRVLSDTQYF
TRBV20-1	13	TRBD1	-	TRBJ2-5	TGCAGTGCACCGGACAGGAGGTCAGAGACCCAGTACTTC	CSAPDRRSETQYF
TRBV4-1	13	-	few	TRBJ1-2	TGCGCCAGCAGCCAAGTCCCAGGTTATGGCTACACCTTC	CASSQVPGYGYTF
TRBV20-1	15	-	-	TRBJ2-7	TGCAGTGCTAGATCCGGGACGACGGGTCCCTACGAGCAGTACTTC	CSARSGTTGPYEQYF
TRBV6-2/TRBV6-3	15	TRBD2	few	TRBJ2-5	TGTGCCAGCAGTCCACTAGCGTACTCACAAGAGACCCAGTACTTC	CASSPLAYSQETQYF
TRBV4-2	14	TRBD1	few	TRBJ2-7	TGTGCCAGCAGCGGCGGGACAGGGGACTACGAGCAGTACTTC	CASSGGTGDYEQYF
TRBV5-4	12	TRBD2	-	TRBJ2-1	TGTGCCAGCAGTAATAGCGGGTGGGATCTGTTCTTC	CASSNSGWDLFF
TRBV3-1	16	TRBD2	-	TRBJ2-1	TGTGCCAGCAGCGGGACTAGCGGGAGCTCCTACAATGAGCAGTACTTT	CASSGTSGSSYNEQYF
TRBV7-8	15	-	-	TRBJ2-3	TGTGCCAGCAGCTCCCGGTGGGGGAGGTCAGATACGCAGTATTTT	CASSSRWGRSDTQYF
TRBV12-5	11	-	many	TRBJ2-3	TGTGCTAGTGGTTTGTCGTATACGCAGTATTTT	CASGLSYTQYF
TRBV7-2	16	-	once	TRBJ1-1	TGTGCCAGCAGCTTCAGCGGCCAACAGATGAACACTGAAGCTTTCTTT	CASSFSGQQMNTEAFF
TRBV6-6	11	-	-	TRBJ2-1	TGTGCCGTAATGAGGTTAAATGAGCAGTTCTTC	CAVMRLNEQFF
TRBV9	17	-	-	TRBJ2-3	TGTGCCAGCAGCCCGCGGGACGCGGGGGCGCACACAGATACGCAGTATTTT	CASSPRDAGAHTDTQYF
TRBV18	18	-	few	TRBJ1-6	TGTGCCAGCTCACCACCGAAGGGACATAATTTAAGTAATTCACCCCTCCACTTT	CASSPPKGHNLSNSPLHF
TRBV6-6	14	TRBD1	few	TRBJ1-2	TGTGCCAGCAGTTACGGGGACAGGGTCAATGGCTACACCTTC	CASSYGDRVNGYTF
TRBV4-1	15	-	-	TRBJ2-2	TGCGCCAGCAGCCCTCGGTCGGTCGTCCCCGGGGAGCTGTTTTTT	CASSPRSVVPGELFF
TRBV4-3	16	TRBD1	-	TRBJ1-2	TGCGCCAGCAGCCAGGCTGGGACAGCGACTAACTATGGCTACACCTTC	CASSQAGTATNYGYTF
TRBV7-9	12	-	-	TRBJ1-2	TGTGCCAGCAGATCGCAGGGTTATGGCTACACCTTC	CASRSQGYGYTF
TRBV27	15	-	-	TRBJ2-1	TGTGCCAGCAGTCCCCCGACCGGCTCCTACAATGAGCAGTTCTTC	CASSPPTGSYNEQFF
TRBV30	12	-	many	TRBJ1-1	TGTGCCTGGAGTGTCGGGGGCCCTGAAGCTTTCTTT	CAWSVGGPEAFF
TRBV20-1	14	TRBD2	-	TRBJ2-3	TGCAGTAACAAGGGTCTAGCGGGCACAGATACGCAGTATTTT	CSNKGLAGTDTQYF
TRBV29-1	13	-	-	TRBJ2-7	TGCAGCGTTGTGGACGGAAGATACAATGAGCAGTACTTC	CSVVDGRYNEQYF
TRBV5-1	18	TRBD1	few	TRBJ1-1	TGCGCCAGCAGCTCCCCTGGACAGGGTTTTACTATGAACACTGAAGCTTTCTTT	CASSSPGQGFTMNTEAFF
TRBV10-3	14	TRBD2	many	TRBJ2-7	TGTGCCATCGAGGCTAGCGGGACCTACAATGAGCAGTACTTC	CAIEASGTYNEQYF
TRBV27	14	-	-	TRBJ2-7	TGTGCCAGCAGTTTATCCAGACAGACCAATGAGCAGTACTTC	CASSLSRQTNEQYF
TRBV12-3/TRBV12-4	14	TRBD1	-	TRBJ2-7	TGTGCCAGCAGTACGGGACAGGGTTTAAACGAGCAGTACTTC	CASSTGQGLNEQYF
TRBV27	14	TRBD1	-	TRBJ1-2	TGTGCCAGCAGTTTATCGACAGGGTCTTTTGGCTACACCTTC	CASSLSTGSFGYTF
TRBV29-1	13	-	few	TRBJ2-1	TGCAGCGTTGAACGTCCCGGTAACAATGAGCAGTTCTTC	CSVERPGNNEQFF